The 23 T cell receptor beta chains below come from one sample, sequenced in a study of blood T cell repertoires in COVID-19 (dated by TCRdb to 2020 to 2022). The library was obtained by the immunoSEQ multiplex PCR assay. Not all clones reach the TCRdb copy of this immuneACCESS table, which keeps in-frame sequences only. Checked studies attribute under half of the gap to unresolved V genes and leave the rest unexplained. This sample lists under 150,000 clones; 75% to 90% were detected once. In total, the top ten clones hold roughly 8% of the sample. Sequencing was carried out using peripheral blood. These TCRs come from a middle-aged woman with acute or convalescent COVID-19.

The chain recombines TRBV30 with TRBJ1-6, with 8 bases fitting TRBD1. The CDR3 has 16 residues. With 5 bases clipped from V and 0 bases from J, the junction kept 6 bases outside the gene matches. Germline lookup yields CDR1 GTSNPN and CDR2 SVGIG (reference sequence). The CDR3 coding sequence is TGTGCCTGGGACCGGGACAGGTCCTCCTATAATTCACCCCTCCACTTT. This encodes CAWDRDRSSYNSPLHF.

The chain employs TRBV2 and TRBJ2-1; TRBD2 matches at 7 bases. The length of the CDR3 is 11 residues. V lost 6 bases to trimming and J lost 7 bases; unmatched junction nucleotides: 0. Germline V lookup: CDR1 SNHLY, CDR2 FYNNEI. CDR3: CASRGGNEQFF. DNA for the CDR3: TGTGCCAGCAGGGGAGGGAATGAGCAGTTCTTC.

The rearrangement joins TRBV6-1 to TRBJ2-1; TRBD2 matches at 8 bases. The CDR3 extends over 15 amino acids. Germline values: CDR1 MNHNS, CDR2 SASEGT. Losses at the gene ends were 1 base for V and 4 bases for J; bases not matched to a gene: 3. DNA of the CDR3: TGTGCCAGCAGTGAAGGTAGCGGGGAATACAATGAGCAGTTCTTC. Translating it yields CASSEGSGEYNEQFF.

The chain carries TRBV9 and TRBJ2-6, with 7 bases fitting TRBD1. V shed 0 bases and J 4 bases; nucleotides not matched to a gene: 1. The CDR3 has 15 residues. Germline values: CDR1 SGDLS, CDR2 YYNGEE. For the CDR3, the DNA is TGTGCCAGCAGCGTAGCGACAGGGGGGGCCAACGTCCTGACTTTC. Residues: CASSVATGGANVLTF.

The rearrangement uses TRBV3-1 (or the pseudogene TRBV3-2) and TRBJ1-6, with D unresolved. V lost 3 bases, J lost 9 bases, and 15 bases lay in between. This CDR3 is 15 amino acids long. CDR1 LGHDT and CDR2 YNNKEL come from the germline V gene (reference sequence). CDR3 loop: CASSHLSPNASPLHF. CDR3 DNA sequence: TGTGCCAGCAGCCACCTAAGCCCTAATGCTTCACCCCTCCACTTT.

The CDR3 sequence is CASSPEGAINQPQHF. CDR3 nucleotide sequence: TGTGCCAGCAGCCCTGAGGGGGCGATCAATCAGCCCCAGCATTTT. The J gene is TRBJ1-5, the V gene TRBV7-2; 7 bases agree with TRBD1. The germline V gene has CDR1 SGHTA and CDR2 FQGNSA. The J segment lost 3 bases and the V segment lost 5 bases, leaving 7 bases of the junction unmatched. CDR3 size: 15 residues.

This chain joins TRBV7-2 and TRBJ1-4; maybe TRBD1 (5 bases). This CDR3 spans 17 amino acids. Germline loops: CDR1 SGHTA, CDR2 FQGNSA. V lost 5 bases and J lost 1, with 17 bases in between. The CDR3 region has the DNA TGTGCCAGCAGCCCCCGAGAGCTGGGGGGAACTAATGAAAAACTGTTTTTT. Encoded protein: CASSPRELGGTNEKLFF.

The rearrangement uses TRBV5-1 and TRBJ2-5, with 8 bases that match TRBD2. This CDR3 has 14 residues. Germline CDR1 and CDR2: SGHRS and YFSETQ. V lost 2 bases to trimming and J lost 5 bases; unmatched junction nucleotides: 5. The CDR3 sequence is CASSFRGGRETQYF. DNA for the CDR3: TGCGCCAGCAGCTTCCGGGGGGGCAGGGAGACCCAGTACTTC.

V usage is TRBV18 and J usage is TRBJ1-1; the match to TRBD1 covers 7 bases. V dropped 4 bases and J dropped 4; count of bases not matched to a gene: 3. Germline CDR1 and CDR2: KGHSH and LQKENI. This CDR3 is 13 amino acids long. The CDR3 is CASSQTGSTEAFF. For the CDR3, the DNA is TGTGCCAGCTCACAGACAGGGTCCACTGAAGCTTTCTTT.

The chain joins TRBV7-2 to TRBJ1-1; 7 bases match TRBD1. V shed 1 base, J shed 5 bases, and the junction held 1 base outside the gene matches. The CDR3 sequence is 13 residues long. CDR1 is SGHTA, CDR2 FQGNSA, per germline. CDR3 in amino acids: CASSLEQGTEAFF. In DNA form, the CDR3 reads TGTGCCAGCAGCTTAGAACAGGGGACTGAAGCTTTCTTT.

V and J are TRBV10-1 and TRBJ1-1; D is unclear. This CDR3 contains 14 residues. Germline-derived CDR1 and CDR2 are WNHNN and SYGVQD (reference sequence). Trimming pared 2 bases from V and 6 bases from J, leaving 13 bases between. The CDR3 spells CASSEQAGYAEAFF. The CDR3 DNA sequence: TGCGCCAGCAGTGAGCAAGCCGGGTACGCTGAAGCTTTCTTT.

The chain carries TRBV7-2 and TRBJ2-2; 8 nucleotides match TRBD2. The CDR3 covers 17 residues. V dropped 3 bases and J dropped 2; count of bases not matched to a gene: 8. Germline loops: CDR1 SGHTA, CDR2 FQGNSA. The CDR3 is CASSFPAGGVNTGELFF. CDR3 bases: TGTGCCAGCAGCTTTCCGGCGGGGGGTGTTAACACCGGGGAGCTGTTTTTT.

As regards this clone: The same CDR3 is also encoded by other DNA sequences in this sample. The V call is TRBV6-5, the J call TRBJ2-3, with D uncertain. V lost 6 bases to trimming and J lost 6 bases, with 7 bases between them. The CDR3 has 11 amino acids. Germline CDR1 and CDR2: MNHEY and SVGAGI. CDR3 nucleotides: TGTGCCAGCAGCACTCGGGATACGCAGTATTTT. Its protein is CASSTRDTQYF.

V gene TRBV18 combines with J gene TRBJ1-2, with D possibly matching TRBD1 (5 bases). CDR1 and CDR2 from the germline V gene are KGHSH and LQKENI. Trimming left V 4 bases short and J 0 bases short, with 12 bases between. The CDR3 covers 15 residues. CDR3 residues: CASSLDQQANYGYTF. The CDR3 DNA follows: TGTGCCAGCTCACTAGATCAACAGGCTAACTATGGCTACACCTTC.

The CDR3 is CASSREDTEAFF. CDR3 DNA sequence: TGTGCCAGCAGTCGTGAGGACACTGAAGCTTTCTTT. The rearrangement links TRBV6-5 to TRBJ1-1; D ambiguous. Germline CDR1 is MNHEY and CDR2 is SVGAGI. This CDR3 is built from 12 residues. V was pared by 5 bases and J by 3 bases, with 7 bases between.

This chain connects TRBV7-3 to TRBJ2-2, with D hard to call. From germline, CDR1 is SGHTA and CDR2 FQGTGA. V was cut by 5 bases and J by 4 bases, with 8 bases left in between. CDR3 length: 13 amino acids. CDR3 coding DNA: TGTGCCAGCAGCCTTAGTCCCACCGGGGAGCTGTTTTTT. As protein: CASSLSPTGELFF.

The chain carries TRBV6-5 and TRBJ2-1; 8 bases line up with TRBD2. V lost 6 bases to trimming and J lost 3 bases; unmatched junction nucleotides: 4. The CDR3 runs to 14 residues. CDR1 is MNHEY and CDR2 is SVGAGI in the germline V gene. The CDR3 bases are TGTGCCAGCAGCATAGCGGGAATCTACAATGAGCAGTTCTTC. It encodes CASSIAGIYNEQFF.

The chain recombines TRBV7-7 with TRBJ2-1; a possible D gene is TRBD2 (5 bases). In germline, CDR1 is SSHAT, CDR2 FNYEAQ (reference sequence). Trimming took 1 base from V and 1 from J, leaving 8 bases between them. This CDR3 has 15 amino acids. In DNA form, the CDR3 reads TGTGCCAGCAGCTTAGTAAGCGGTTCCTACAATGAGCAGTTCTTC. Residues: CASSLVSGSYNEQFF.

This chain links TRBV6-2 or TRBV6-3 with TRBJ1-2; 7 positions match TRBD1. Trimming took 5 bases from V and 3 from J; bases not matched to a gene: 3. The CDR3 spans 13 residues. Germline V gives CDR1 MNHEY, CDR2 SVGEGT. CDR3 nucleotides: TGTGCCAGCAGTGACAGGGTTGACTATGGCTACACCTTC. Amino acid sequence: CASSDRVDYGYTF.

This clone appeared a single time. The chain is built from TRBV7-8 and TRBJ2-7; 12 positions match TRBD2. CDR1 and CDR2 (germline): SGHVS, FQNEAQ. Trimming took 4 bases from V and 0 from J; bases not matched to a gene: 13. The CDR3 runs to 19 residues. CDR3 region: CASSWSTSGGPTSSYEQYF. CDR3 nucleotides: TGTGCCAGCAGCTGGTCGACTAGCGGGGGTCCGACAAGCTCCTACGAGCAGTACTTC.

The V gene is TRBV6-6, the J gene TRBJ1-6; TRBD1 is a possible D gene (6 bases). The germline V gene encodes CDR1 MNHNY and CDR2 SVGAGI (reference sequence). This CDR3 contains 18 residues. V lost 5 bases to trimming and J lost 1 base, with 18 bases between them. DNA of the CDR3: TGTGCCAGCAGTCCTCTAACAGGGATGGGGTCCTATAATTCACCCCTCCACTTT. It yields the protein CASSPLTGMGSYNSPLHF.

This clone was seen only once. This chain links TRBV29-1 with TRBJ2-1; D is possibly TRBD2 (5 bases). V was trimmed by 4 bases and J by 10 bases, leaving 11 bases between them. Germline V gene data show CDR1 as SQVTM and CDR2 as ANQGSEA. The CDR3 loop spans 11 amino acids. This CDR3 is CSVVRVREQFF. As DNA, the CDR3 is TGCAGCGTTGTGAGGGTACGAGAGCAGTTCTTC.

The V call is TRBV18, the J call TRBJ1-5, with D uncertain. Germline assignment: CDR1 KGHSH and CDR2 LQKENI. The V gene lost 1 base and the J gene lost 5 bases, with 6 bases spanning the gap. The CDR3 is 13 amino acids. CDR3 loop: CASSPRSDQPQHF. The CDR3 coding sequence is TGTGCCAGCTCACCACGGTCAGATCAGCCCCAGCATTTT.